This is a list of T cell receptor beta chains from one sample in a study of cytomegalovirus exposure and HLA in healthy donors. Produced via immunoSEQ multiplex PCR; TCRdb's table is partial and in-frame only. The sample has more than 200,000 clones, almost 80% seen once. Sequenced: PBMCs. The receptors were gathered from a male donor in good health and CMV-seronegative. Both conserved end residues are part of each CDR3. D genes are given only for firm matches. Clone size, where shown, is once, few, many, or a class for clones that have expanded.

size	D	V	J	CDR3	DNA
NA	TRBD1	TRBV7-3	TRBJ1-1	CASSSDRSNTEAFF	TGTGCCAGCAGCTCGGACAGGTCGAACACTGAAGCTTTCTTT
few	TRBD2	TRBV19	TRBJ2-7	CASSRAGGSYEQYF	TGTGCCAGTAGTAGGGCGGGGGGCTCCTACGAGCAGTACTTC
NA	NA	TRBV2	TRBJ2-7	CASSGKDDGGNEQYF	TGTGCCAGCAGTGGGAAGGACGACGGGGGTAACGAGCAGTACTTC
NA	TRBD1	TRBV2	TRBJ2-3	CASSRGRVTDTQYF	TGTGCCAGTTCCAGGGGGCGCGTCACAGATACGCAGTATTTT
NA	TRBD1	TRBV6-5	TRBJ2-7	CASNPGTGVLYEQYF	TGTGCCAGCAACCCGGGGACAGGGGTCTTATACGAGCAGTACTTC
NA	NA	TRBV18	TRBJ1-5	CASSLSSTPNQPQHF	TGTGCCAGCTCACTTTCATCCACACCCAATCAGCCCCAGCATTTT
NA	TRBD1	TRBV5-6	TRBJ1-3	CASSAQGAGGNTIYF	TGTGCCAGCAGCGCTCAGGGGGCAGGGGGAAACACCATATATTTT
NA	NA	TRBV6-4	TRBJ2-5	CASRGVTGRQETQYF	TGTGCCAGCCGTGGGGTAACAGGGCGTCAAGAGACCCAGTACTTC
once	TRBD1	TRBV7-9	TRBJ2-7	CASDRGHEQYF	TGTGCCAGCGACAGGGGGCACGAGCAGTACTTC
NA	NA	TRBV5-6	TRBJ1-1	CASSWAGGENTEAFF	TGTGCCAGCAGCTGGGCTGGAGGGGAAAACACTGAAGCTTTCTTT
NA	NA	TRBV28	TRBJ1-1	CASSRYVGGTTEAFF	TGTGCCAGCAGCCGATACGTCGGGGGTACGACTGAAGCTTTCTTT
NA	TRBD2	TRBV5-1	TRBJ2-1	CASSLTSGYYNEQFF	TGCGCCAGCAGCTTGACTAGCGGGTATTACAATGAGCAGTTCTTC
NA	NA	TRBV7-9	TRBJ2-5	CASSLARVGRRETQYF	TGTGCCAGCAGCTTAGCGCGGGTCGGGAGACGGGAGACCCAGTACTTC
NA	NA	TRBV6-1	TRBJ1-2	CASTRIDSLNYGYTF	TGTGCCAGCACCAGAATTGACAGCCTCAACTATGGCTACACCTTC
NA	NA	TRBV18	TRBJ2-1	CASSVSNEQFF	TGTGCCAGCTCTGTTAGCAATGAGCAGTTCTTC
few	NA	TRBV2	TRBJ2-7	CASSEDPGLSVSYEQYF	TGTGCCAGCAGTGAAGACCCGGGACTGTCAGTCAGCTACGAGCAGTACTTC
NA	NA	TRBV7-8	TRBJ2-7	CASSPAGRLTSVEQYF	TGTGCCAGCAGCCCCGCGGGCCGGCTTACCTCCGTCGAGCAGTACTTC
few	NA	TRBV28	TRBJ2-7	CASRWTSGYEQYF	TGTGCCAGCAGGTGGACATCTGGCTACGAGCAGTACTTC
NA	TRBD1	TRBV19	TRBJ1-1	CASNDRGDTEAFF	TGTGCCAGTAACGACAGGGGCGACACTGAAGCTTTCTTT
NA	NA	TRBV27	TRBJ2-7	CASSFLVPILYF	TGTGCCAGCAGTTTCCTTGTCCCAATACTGTACTTC
NA	NA	TRBV6-5	TRBJ1-2	CASSYPMEGYGYTF	TGTGCCAGCAGTTACCCGATGGAGGGGTATGGCTACACCTTC
NA	TRBD1	TRBV5-1	TRBJ1-4	CASSSSLQGEAEKLFF	TGCGCCAGCAGCTCCTCTCTACAGGGGGAGGCTGAAAAACTGTTTTTT
NA	TRBD2	TRBV11-2	TRBJ2-3	CASSLLAGRDTQYF	TGTGCCAGCAGCCTACTAGCGGGAAGGGATACGCAGTATTTT
NA	NA	TRBV7-8	TRBJ1-4	CASSLLLSGGSEKLFF	TGTGCCAGCAGCTTATTGTTGTCGGGGGGTAGTGAAAAACTGTTTTTT
NA	TRBD1	TRBV7-2	TRBJ2-1	CASSQRTGSLYNEQFF	TGTGCCAGCAGCCAACGGACAGGGAGCCTCTACAATGAGCAGTTCTTC
NA	NA	TRBV14	TRBJ1-5	CASSQEGGINQPQHF	TGTGCCAGCAGCCAAGAGGGGGGAATCAATCAGCCCCAGCATTTT
NA	NA	TRBV7-3	TRBJ1-1	CASSLTIRAEAFF	TGTGCCAGCAGCTTAACAATCCGGGCTGAAGCTTTCTTT
NA	NA	TRBV5-1	TRBJ2-2	CASSLGWSLDTGELFF	TGCGCCAGCAGCTTGGGTTGGAGTTTGGACACCGGGGAGCTGTTTTTT
NA	TRBD2	TRBV11-2	TRBJ2-1	CASSLLAAGGPDNEQFF	TGTGCCAGCAGCCTCCTGGCGGCGGGAGGGCCAGACAATGAGCAGTTCTTC
few	NA	TRBV10-3	TRBJ1-6	CAISESAGGDSPLHF	TGTGCCATCAGTGAGTCAGCAGGAGGGGATTCACCCCTCCACTTT
once	TRBD1	TRBV4-1	TRBJ2-1	CASSLRTGGIYNEQFF	TGCGCCAGCAGCCTCCGGACAGGGGGCATCTACAATGAGCAGTTCTTC
NA	NA	TRBV11-2	TRBJ2-2	CAGYLTRGGELFF	TGTGCCGGGTACCTTACTCGGGGCGGGGAGCTGTTTTTT
NA	NA	TRBV5-6	TRBJ1-1	CASSASEGAEAFF	TGTGCCAGCAGCGCCTCAGAGGGAGCTGAAGCTTTCTTT
NA	NA	TRBV6-5	TRBJ1-1	CASSYGRGMAFF	TGTGCCAGCAGTTACGGTAGGGGTATGGCTTTCTTT
NA	NA	TRBV6-5	TRBJ2-7	CASRRGDRDLYEQYF	TGTGCCAGCAGAAGGGGGGACAGAGACCTCTACGAGCAGTACTTC
NA	NA	TRBV4-3	TRBJ1-6	CASSQDQGQRGSPLHF	TGCGCCAGCAGCCAAGATCAGGGGCAGCGGGGTTCACCCCTCCACTTT
few	NA	TRBV7-9	TRBJ1-2	CASSLRGADYGYTF	TGTGCCAGCAGCTTACGGGGGGCAGACTATGGCTACACCTTC
NA	TRBD1	TRBV6-5	TRBJ1-2	CASSYGQGAIGYTF	TGTGCCAGCAGTTACGGACAGGGGGCGATTGGCTACACCTTC
NA	TRBD1	TRBV7-9	TRBJ1-1	CASSFGQVATEAFF	TGTGCCAGCAGCTTCGGACAGGTAGCCACTGAAGCTTTCTTT
once	NA	TRBV7-8	TRBJ2-1	CASSLGRGLGYNEQFF	TGTGCCAGCAGCTTAGGCCGCGGCCTAGGATACAATGAGCAGTTCTTC
NA	TRBD2	TRBV2	TRBJ2-7	CASSRTSGSYEQYF	TGTGCCAGCAGCCGGACTAGCGGTTCCTACGAGCAGTACTTC
few	NA	TRBV29-1	TRBJ1-5	CSVGASHNQPQHF	TGCAGCGTTGGAGCAAGTCACAATCAGCCCCAGCATTTT
NA	TRBD1	TRBV14	TRBJ1-2	CASSQVEGAHGYTF	TGTGCCAGCAGCCAAGTGGAGGGGGCGCATGGCTACACCTTC
NA	TRBD2	TRBV5-1	TRBJ2-1	CASQPGGYNEQFF	TGCGCCAGCCAGCCGGGGGGGTACAATGAGCAGTTCTTC
NA	NA	TRBV5-4	TRBJ2-1	CASSWGDSGPNRGEQFF	TGTGCCAGCAGCTGGGGGGACTCGGGCCCAAACCGGGGTGAGCAGTTCTTC